The next 24 T cell receptor beta chains were all read from a single sample in a study of long-term antiretroviral therapy in people with HIV. Sequencing relied on immunoSEQ assay v3.0, run at survey level. The table came from immunoSEQ multiplex PCR; TCRdb's copy has only in-frame clones and leaves some out. The sample yields 20,000 or so clones, 76% seen once. Sequencing used unsorted PBMCs, obtained 0.5 years before starting antiretroviral therapy. The receptors shown here come from a man aged 18-30 years with HIV.

The chain has TRBV5-8 and TRBJ1-1, with 7 nucleotides matching TRBD1. The CDR3 runs 17 residues. Germline lookup yields CDR1 SGHTS and CDR2 YDEGEE. J was trimmed by 5 bases and V by 2 bases; bases with no gene match: 15. The CDR3 DNA sequence: TGTGCCAGCAGCTTTGGTGAAACAGGGGTAACGAAAACTGAAGCTTTCTTT. It codes for CASSFGETGVTKTEAFF.

The chain employs TRBV7-2 and TRBJ2-5; TRBD2 might be the D (5 bases). V lost 7 bases, J lost 5 bases, and 11 bases lay in between. Germline assignment: CDR1 SGHTA and CDR2 FQGNSA. This CDR3 is built from 12 residues. DNA of the CDR3: TGTGCCAGCATCAGGACTTCGGAGACCCAGTACTTC. Protein sequence: CASIRTSETQYF. The full variable domain, completed using reference TRBV7-2 and TRBJ2-5, is GAGVSQSPSNKVTEKGKDVELRCDPISGHTALYWYRQSLGQGLEFLIYFQGNSAPDKSGLPSDRFSAERTGGSVSTLTIQRTQQEDSAVYLCASIRTSETQYFGPGTRLLVL.

The rearrangement joins TRBV9 to TRBJ2-1; 8 nucleotides agree with TRBD1. The germline V gene encodes CDR1 SGDLS and CDR2 YYNGEE. The length of the CDR3 is 16 residues. Losses at the gene ends were 4 bases for V and 3 bases for J; bases not matched to a gene: 9. The CDR3 bases are TGTGCCAGCAGCCAACCAAGACAGGGGATCTACAATGAGCAGTTCTTC. Protein product: CASSQPRQGIYNEQFF.

The chain is built from TRBV27 and TRBJ2-7; D is tentatively TRBD1 or TRBD2 (6 bases each). Germline assignment: CDR1 MNHEY and CDR2 SMNVEV (reference sequence). The germline V and J ends were trimmed by 5 bases and 2 bases, with 16 bases remaining between them. The CDR3 is 15 residues long. As DNA, the CDR3 is TGTGCCAGCAGTGGGTTGAAGGGGGGTCCCTACGAGCAGTACTTC. The encoded protein is CASSGLKGGPYEQYF.

V and J are TRBV15 and TRBJ2-7; D is undetermined. The CDR3 consists of 13 residues. V lost 0 bases to trimming and J lost 4 bases, with 7 bases between them. CDR1 and CDR2 from the germline V gene are LNHNV and YYDKDF (reference sequence). The chain's CDR3 is CATSRDRRYEQYF. CDR3 bases: TGTGCCACCAGCAGAGATCGGCGTTACGAGCAGTACTTC.

This clone showed up just a few times. This sequence joins TRBV4-2 and TRBJ1-2; D is ambiguous. Germline CDR1 reads LGHNA; CDR2 reads YNFKEQ. The CDR3 covers 15 residues. Trimming left V 1 base short and J 3 bases short, with 12 bases between. CDR3 in amino acids: CASSQGLESHYGYTF. CDR3 DNA: TGTGCCAGCAGCCAAGGTCTCGAATCCCACTATGGCTACACCTTC.

The DNA of the CDR3 is TGTGCCAGCTCACCACTAGGGACAACCCTCGACGAGCAGTACTTC. Translating it yields CASSPLGTTLDEQYF. V gene TRBV18 combines with J gene TRBJ2-7; TRBD1 might be the D (6 bases). Germline values: CDR1 KGHSH, CDR2 LQKENI. Trimming stripped 1 base from V and 5 bases from J, with 15 bases between. The CDR3 is 15 residues long.

J is TRBJ2-7 and V is TRBV10-3, with 11 bases identical to TRBD2. V was pared by 7 bases and J by 2 bases, with 4 bases of the junction left unmatched. The CDR3 has 14 amino acids. Looked up from germline, CDR1 is ENHRY and CDR2 is SYGVKD. The CDR3 nucleotides read TGTGCCATCAACCCGGGACTAGCGGCCTACGAGCAGTACTTC. The encoded protein is CAINPGLAAYEQYF.

This rearrangement joins TRBV13 to TRBJ1-1; no clear D. V was shortened by 0 bases and J by 1 base, with 6 bases between the two germline ends. The CDR3 runs to 14 residues. Germline CDR1 is PRHDT and CDR2 is FYEKMQ (reference sequence). CDR3 loop: CASSLGHPNTEAFF. The CDR3, as DNA: TGTGCCAGCAGCTTAGGACACCCGAACACTGAAGCTTTCTTT.

This clone was seen once. In DNA form, the CDR3 reads TGTGCCAGCAGTTACGGCAGGGAGGCCTACACCTTC. Its protein is CASSYGREAYTF. V is TRBV6-5 and J is TRBJ1-2; D might be TRBD1 (5 bases). Germline-derived CDR1 and CDR2 are MNHEY and SVGAGI. V was cut by 2 bases and J by 10 bases, with 11 bases left in between. The CDR3 covers 12 residues.

Only a few counts were recorded for this clone. The chain has TRBV27 and TRBJ2-3; D not resolved. V lost 5 bases and J 2 bases, leaving 5 bases between the germline ends. Looked up from germline, CDR1 is MNHEY and CDR2 is SMNVEV (reference sequence). This CDR3 region has 12 residues. The CDR3 sequence is CASSPPTDTQYF. Here the CDR3 DNA reads TGTGCCAGCAGTCCCCCCACAGATACGCAGTATTTT.

The table lists this clone with a count of one. This CDR3 is also generated by other DNA sequences in the sample. The V call is TRBV27, the J call TRBJ2-1; D gene uncertain. The germline gives CDR1 MNHEY, CDR2 SMNVEV (reference sequence). V dropped 6 bases and J dropped 0 bases, with 6 bases sitting between them. CDR3 length equals 13 residues. CDR3 coding DNA: TGTGCCAGCAGCCGCCCCTCCTACAATGAGCAGTTCTTC. Protein: CASSRPSYNEQFF.

This sequence joins TRBV28 and TRBJ1-2; D remains unclear. V was pared by 2 bases and J by 2 bases, with 21 bases between. Germline V lookup: CDR1 MDHEN, CDR2 SYDVKM. The CDR3 consists of 18 residues. CDR3 loop: CASSLNYPSAAQNYGYTF. Written as DNA, the CDR3 is TGTGCCAGCAGTTTAAATTATCCGTCGGCAGCCCAAAACTATGGCTACACCTTC.

The V gene is TRBV9, the J gene TRBJ2-3; D gene uncertain. Germline assignment: CDR1 SGDLS and CDR2 YYNGEE. The CDR3 contains 13 residues. Trimming removed 3 bases from V and 3 bases from J, with 8 bases in between. CDR3 sequence: CASSAKITDTQYF. The CDR3 DNA reads as TGTGCCAGCAGCGCCAAAATTACAGATACGCAGTATTTT.

This clone is labeled medium-sized (0.01 to 0.1%). This chain links TRBV28 with TRBJ2-5; 10 positions match TRBD2. This CDR3 has 16 amino acids. J lost 5 bases, V lost 4 bases, and 10 bases had no gene match. Looked up from germline, CDR1 is MDHEN and CDR2 is SYDVKM. In DNA form, the CDR3 reads TGTGCCAGCAGTTCCCCCTTCGGGACTAGCGACGAGACCCAGTACTTC. Translating it yields CASSSPFGTSDETQYF.

The chain carries TRBV5-1 and TRBJ2-2; 15 bases align to TRBD2. The CDR3 covers 17 residues. CDR1 and CDR2 (germline): SGHRS, YFSETQ. V was clipped by 2 bases and J by 6 bases; unmatched bases: 5. CDR3: CASSFGLAGGQSGELFF. In DNA form, the CDR3 reads TGCGCCAGCAGCTTTGGACTAGCGGGGGGGCAGTCCGGGGAGCTGTTTTTT.

This chain connects TRBV5-6 to TRBJ1-2, with 9 bases fitting TRBD1. Germline V gives CDR1 SGHDT, CDR2 YYEEEE. The CDR3 has 13 residues. V lost 3 bases, J lost 7 bases, and 4 bases stayed unmatched. The CDR3 is CASSYGTGPGYTF. The CDR3 DNA reads as TGTGCCAGCAGCTACGGGACAGGGCCTGGCTACACCTTC.

The rearrangement joins TRBV7-6 to TRBJ2-7, with 8 bases that match TRBD2. This CDR3 contains 14 residues. V dropped 5 bases and J dropped 5; count of bases not matched to a gene: 8. Germline CDR1 is SGHVS and CDR2 is FNYEAQ. CDR3 nucleotide sequence: TGTGCCAGCAGCGCACGGGGGGGCGTCCACGAGCAGTACTTC. It is translated as CASSARGGVHEQYF. Variable domain in full (rest from reference TRBV7-6 and TRBJ2-7): GAGVSQSPRYKVTKRGQDVALRCDPISGHVSLYWYRQALGQGPEFLTYFNYEAQQDKSGLPNDRFSAERPEGSISTLTIQRTEQRDSAMYRCASSARGGVHEQYFGPGTRLTVT.

The rearrangement joins TRBV7-6 to TRBJ2-5; no firm D call. The V gene lost 1 base and the J gene lost 5 bases, with 5 bases spanning the gap. Germline V gene data show CDR1 as SGHVS and CDR2 as FNYEAQ. The CDR3 totals 12 residues. CDR3 loop: CASSLVHETQYF. CDR3 nucleotide sequence: TGTGCCAGCAGCTTAGTTCACGAGACCCAGTACTTC. Supplemented by reference TRBV7-6 and TRBJ2-5, the full variable domain reads GAGVSQSPRYKVTKRGQDVALRCDPISGHVSLYWYRQALGQGPEFLTYFNYEAQQDKSGLPNDRFSAERPEGSISTLTIQRTEQRDSAMYRCASSLVHETQYFGPGTRLLVL.

The gene calls are TRBV7-9 and TRBJ2-3; D is ambiguous. Germline CDR1 SEHNR, CDR2 FQNEAQ (reference sequence). V lost 10 bases and J lost 6, with 11 bases in between. The CDR3 has 11 amino acids. CDR3 region: CATKIKDTQYF. The CDR3, as DNA: TGTGCCACCAAAATAAAGGATACGCAGTATTTT.

The J gene is TRBJ2-7, the V gene TRBV7-9; TRBD1 aligns across 8 bases. Looked up from germline, CDR1 is SEHNR and CDR2 is FQNEAQ (reference sequence). The CDR3 covers 14 residues. Trimming took 5 bases from V and 6 from J; bases not matched to a gene: 9. CDR3 in DNA: TGTGCCAGCAGCGGAAGGACAGGGCCGGTCGAGCAGTACTTC. This encodes CASSGRTGPVEQYF.

The chain couples TRBV9 to TRBJ1-2; TRBD1 agrees at 7 bases. This CDR3 is 15 amino acids long. Per the germline V gene, CDR1 is SGDLS and CDR2 is YYNGEE. The J segment lost 8 bases and the V segment lost 3 bases, leaving 13 bases of the junction unmatched. DNA for the CDR3: TGTGCCAGCAGCGAGGGACAGCCTATTCACCCCGGCTACACCTTC. It is translated as CASSEGQPIHPGYTF.

This sequence joins TRBV9 and TRBJ2-1; D not resolved. In germline, CDR1 is SGDLS, CDR2 YYNGEE. Trimming took 5 bases from V and 5 from J, leaving 11 bases between them. This CDR3 is 13 amino acids long. In nucleotides, the CDR3 is TGTGCCAGCAGAGCGCCTGACCACAATGAGCAGTTCTTC. Translated: CASRAPDHNEQFF.

The gene calls are TRBV7-9 and TRBJ2-7; TRBD2 matches at 9 bases. Germline CDR1 reads SEHNR; CDR2 reads FQNEAQ (reference sequence). The length of the CDR3 is 19 residues. V trimming: 5 bases; J trimming: 5 bases; junction bases outside the gene matches: 22. The CDR3 is CASSLSGGVRREGGDEQYF. CDR3 in DNA: TGTGCCAGCAGCCTTAGCGGGGGTGTTCGGCGGGAGGGCGGGGACGAGCAGTACTTC.